A selection of T cell receptor beta chains follows, all from one sample in a study of T-cell reconstitution after alpha-beta-depleted transplantation in children. TCRdb re-derived calls from the PCR reads in MiXCR, one entry per CDR3 protein. The table has some 200,000 distinct CDR3 sequences, roughly 6.8% seen once. Sequenced here: PBMCs from the stem cell graft donor, sampled from the stem cell graft. Receptor source: a human donor who donated a stem cell graft to a child with Wiskott-Aldrich syndrome. Each CDR3 is given with its conserved first and last residue. D genes are given only for firm matches. Not every row has a clone size; where given, it reads once, few, many or a size class.

>.|few|TRBJ1-2|14|TRBV3-1
CASSQGALDYGYTF
TGTGCCAGCAGCCAAGGTGCCCTCGACTATGGCTACACCTTC
>TRBD2|many|TRBJ2-3|15|TRBV20-1
CSAIVTSAPADTQYF
TGCAGTGCTATCGTGACTAGCGCTCCTGCGGATACGCAGTATTTT
>TRBD2|many|TRBJ2-3|16|TRBV12-3/TRBV12-4
CASRVPGLAGRDTQYF
TGTGCCAGCAGAGTGCCGGGACTAGCGGGACGAGATACGCAGTATTTT
>TRBD1|many|TRBJ2-7|15|TRBV7-2
CASSPDRASSYEQYF
TGTGCCAGCAGTCCAGACAGGGCGAGCTCCTACGAGCAGTACTTC
>TRBD1|many|TRBJ2-7|14|TRBV5-1
CASRGQGATIEQYF
TGCGCCAGTCGGGGACAGGGGGCAACCATCGAGCAGTACTTC
>TRBD1|many|TRBJ1-6|16|TRBV4-1
CASSLGQGAYNSPLHF
TGCGCCAGCAGCCTCGGACAGGGGGCCTATAATTCACCCCTCCACTTT
>.|.|TRBJ1-2|15|TRBV7-2
CASTQTVSANYGYTF
TGTGCCAGCACCCAGACAGTTTCAGCTAACTATGGCTACACCTTC
>TRBD2|many|TRBJ2-1|16|TRBV28
CASRDREGLFHGEQFF
TGTGCCAGCAGAGATCGGGAGGGTCTCTTTCATGGAGAGCAGTTCTTC
>TRBD2|many|TRBJ2-3|16|TRBV18
CASSLSLAGVADTQYF
TGTGCCAGCTCACTCTCACTAGCGGGAGTAGCAGATACGCAGTATTTT
>TRBD1|few|TRBJ1-4|14|TRBV6-5
CASSPGGPNEKLFF
TGTGCCAGCAGTCCAGGGGGCCCTAATGAAAAACTGTTTTTT
>.|many|TRBJ2-2|16|TRBV12-3/TRBV12-4
CASSSLLAQGTGELFF
TGTGCCAGCAGTAGTTTATTGGCGCAGGGTACCGGGGAGCTGTTTTTT
>TRBD1|many|TRBJ1-3|15|TRBV29-1
CSVLQGALNGNTIYF
TGCAGCGTTTTACAGGGGGCGCTGAATGGAAACACCATATATTTT
>.|few|TRBJ2-5|13|TRBV20-1
CSAVGGARETQYF
TGCAGTGCTGTGGGGGGGGCGCGGGAGACCCAGTACTTC
>.|many|TRBJ2-4|16|TRBV12-3/TRBV12-4
CASSLAHSVAKNIQYF
TGTGCCAGCAGTTTAGCCCATAGTGTAGCCAAAAACATTCAGTACTTC
>TRBD2|many|TRBJ2-2|16|TRBV6-1
CASRLAGGPNTGELFF
TGTGCGTCGAGGCTAGCGGGGGGGCCGAACACCGGGGAGCTGTTTTTT
>TRBD2|many|TRBJ2-2|17|TRBV9
CASSVDSGGVNTGELFF
TGTGCCAGCAGCGTAGACAGCGGGGGAGTGAACACCGGGGAGCTGTTTTTT
>TRBD1|many|TRBJ1-2|16|TRBV7-2
CASSLAAGGQGLGYTF
TGTGCCAGCAGCTTAGCCGCCGGTGGACAGGGACTCGGCTACACCTTC
>.|many|TRBJ1-4|11|TRBV6-6
CASRHTGKLFF
TGTGCCAGCAGACACACGGGGAAACTGTTTTTT
>.|.|TRBJ1-2|14|TRBV29-1
CSVEDRGGDYGYTF
TGCAGCGTTGAAGATCGCGGAGGGGACTATGGCTACACCTTC
>TRBD2|many|TRBJ2-1|16|TRBV24-1
CATSDGGLAGGGEQFF
TGTGCCACCAGTGATGGAGGGCTAGCGGGTGGCGGTGAGCAGTTCTTC
>.|many|TRBJ2-3|15|TRBV7-2
CASSLARSSTDTQYF
TGTGCCAGCAGCTTAGCGCGTTCTAGCACAGATACGCAGTATTTT
>.|.|TRBJ2-7|13|TRBV3-1
CASSQRPSGEQYF
TGTGCCAGCAGCCAGCGACCGTCGGGTGAGCAGTACTTC
>.|many|TRBJ2-3|15|TRBV5-1
CASYKRGHSTDTQYF
TGCGCCAGCTACAAAAGGGGCCATAGCACAGATACGCAGTATTTT
>TRBD1|.|TRBJ2-1|16|TRBV4-3
CASSPGTASPHNEQFF
TGCGCCAGCAGCCCCGGGACAGCTTCCCCACACAATGAGCAGTTCTTC
>.|many|TRBJ2-4|13|TRBV7-9
CASSLHDGNIQYF
TGTGCCAGCAGCTTACATGACGGAAACATTCAGTACTTC
>.|once|TRBJ1-2|15|TRBV3-1
CASSQQVPGTNGYTF
TGTGCCTCCTCCCAGCAGGTCCCTGGGACGAATGGCTACACCTTC
>.|many|TRBJ1-5|11|TRBV29-1
CSALTGGAQHF
TGCAGCGCCCTCACGGGAGGGGCCCAGCATTTT
>TRBD1|many|TRBJ1-5|15|TRBV24-1
CATSPRQGGNQPQHF
TGTGCCACCAGCCCGAGACAGGGAGGCAATCAGCCCCAGCATTTT
>TRBD1|many|TRBJ2-1|15|TRBV9
CASSVEGQLYNEQFF
TGTGCCAGCAGCGTAGAGGGACAGCTTTACAATGAGCAGTTCTTC
>.|many|TRBJ2-7|15|TRBV5-1
CASSLVPDLIYEQYF
TGCGCCAGCAGCTTGGTGCCGGACTTGATCTACGAGCAGTACTTC
>TRBD1|.|TRBJ2-3|14|TRBV18
CASSPDRGTDTQYF
TGTGCCAGCTCACCGGACAGGGGCACAGATACGCAGTATTTT
>.|many|TRBJ2-1|11|TRBV10-3
CAIGPKDEQFF
TGTGCCATTGGACCCAAGGATGAGCAGTTCTTC
>TRBD2|many|TRBJ2-5|14|TRBV20-1
CSAGGGGVQETQYF
TGCAGTGCAGGGGGCGGGGGGGTCCAAGAGACCCAGTACTTC
>TRBD2|many|TRBJ2-5|17|TRBV6-1
CASSPTSGRAARETQYF
TGTGCCAGCAGCCCTACTAGCGGGAGGGCCGCCAGGGAGACCCAGTACTTC
>.|many|TRBJ1-1|11|TRBV5-6
CASSLLGEAFF
TGTGCCAGCAGCTTGTTAGGTGAAGCTTTCTTT
>TRBD1|many|TRBJ1-4|16|TRBV5-1
CASSRQGSSTNEKLFF
TGCGCCAGCAGCCGACAGGGGTCGTCGACTAATGAAAAACTGTTTTTT
>.|many|TRBJ2-1|14|TRBV11-2
CASSLGSSYNEQFF
TGTGCCAGCAGCTTAGGGAGTTCCTACAATGAGCAGTTCTTC
>.|many|TRBJ2-5|13|TRBV5-1
CASSLDSWETQYF
TGCGCCAGCAGCCTGGACAGCTGGGAGACCCAGTACTTC
>TRBD2|few|TRBJ2-7|16|TRBV11-2
CASSFRSGEVFYEQYF
TGTGCCAGCAGCTTCCGTAGCGGGGAGGTCTTCTACGAGCAGTACTTC
>TRBD1|.|TRBJ2-7|19|TRBV10-3
CAISEGLSGTGLSSYEQYF
TGTGCCATCAGTGAGGGGTTATCCGGGACAGGGCTCTCCTCCTACGAGCAGTACTTC
>TRBD1|many|TRBJ2-5|12|TRBV12-3/TRBV12-4
CANGQGQETQYF
TGTGCCAATGGACAGGGCCAAGAGACCCAGTACTTC